This entry is about one TCR beta chain. This CDR3 fails to terminate in the conserved phenylalanine or tryptophan, so it likely reflects a read error. The record originates from a study of cytomegalovirus exposure and HLA in healthy donors. The study ran its PCR with 60 Vbeta and 13 Jbeta primers. The protocol was immunoSEQ multiplex PCR, while the TCRdb copy is restricted to in-frame clones and leaves out a portion. The data show 220,000 or so clones, about 75% seen once. The sequence derives from a woman aged 25 to 39 in good health and CMV-seronegative. Material for sequencing was PBMCs.

CDR3 coding DNA: TGTGCTGCGAACAGGGGTAACCAGCCCCAGCATTTG. Its translation is CAANRGNQPQHL. The rearrangement joins TRBV25-1 to TRBJ1-5; 7 bases are shared with TRBD1. This CDR3 is built from 12 residues. Germline CDR1 and CDR2: MGHDK and SYGVNS.